The 24 T cell receptor beta chains presented below share a single source sample, sequenced in a study of blood T cell repertoires in COVID-19. Method: immunoSEQ multiplex PCR; TCRdb's copy keeps in-frame clones and lacks some. The sample contains approximately 380,000 clones, around 84% of which appear only once. Material for sequencing was peripheral blood. These TCRs come from a young woman with acute or convalescent COVID-19.

This chain connects TRBV4-1 to TRBJ2-7; D possibly corresponds to TRBD2 (6 bases). The CDR3 loop spans 15 amino acids. Trimming cost V 1 base and J 7 bases, with 17 bases left between them. Germline V gene data show CDR1 as MGHRA and CDR2 as YSYEKL. The CDR3: CASSQVRTGAMEQYF. The CDR3 DNA reads TGCGCCAGCAGCCAAGTAAGGACGGGAGCAATGGAGCAGTACTTC.

This rearrangement joins TRBV11-2 to TRBJ2-7, with D perhaps TRBD2 (5 bases). This CDR3 region has 15 residues. The germline V gene has CDR1 SGHAT and CDR2 FQNNGV. V dropped 5 bases and J dropped 6 bases, with 20 bases sitting between them. The CDR3 DNA reads as TGTGCCAGCAGCCGCTTCTTTGGAGCGGCCGTCGAGCAGTACTTC. It codes for CASSRFFGAAVEQYF. Together with reference TRBV11-2 and TRBJ2-7, the CDR3 gives the full variable domain: EAGVAQSPRYKIIEKRQSVAFWCNPISGHATLYWYQQILGQGPKLLIQFQNNGVVDDSQLPKDRFSAERLKGVDSTLKIQPAKLEDSAVYLCASSRFFGAAVEQYFGPGTRLTVT.

In this sample, this clone turned up many times. CDR3 in DNA: TGTGCCAGCAGTTTAAAAGCGGGAGGGCCGAATAAGCAGTATTTT. Its translation is CASSLKAGGPNKQYF. This rearrangement joins TRBV27 to TRBJ2-3; TRBD2 matches at 10 bases. Unmatched junction bases numbered 10, after V lost 2 bases and J lost 11 bases. Germline V lookup: CDR1 MNHEY, CDR2 SMNVEV (reference sequence). The CDR3 is made up of 15 amino acids.

The genes are TRBV19 and TRBJ2-2; the match to TRBD1 covers 11 bases. The CDR3 is 20 amino acids. Germline V gene sequence: CDR1 LNHDA, CDR2 SQIVND (reference sequence). V shed 5 bases and J 2 bases; nucleotides not matched to a gene: 16. CDR3 in DNA: TGTGCCAGTAGTCTGTGGGACAGGGGGTTTTCGATAAGTAACACCGGGGAGCTGTTTTTT. The encoded protein is CASSLWDRGFSISNTGELFF. The whole variable domain, filled in from reference TRBV19 and TRBJ2-2, reads DGGITQSPKYLFRKEGQNVTLSCEQNLNHDAMYWYRQDPGQGLRLIYYSQIVNDFQKGDIAEGYSVSREKKESFPLTVTSAQKNPTAFYLCASSLWDRGFSISNTGELFFGEGSRLTVL.

The chain employs TRBV6-1 and TRBJ2-3; D possibly corresponds to TRBD2 (5 bases). The V and J ends lost 0 bases and 2 bases respectively, with 12 bases between them. The CDR3 loop spans 16 amino acids. The germline gives CDR1 MNHNS, CDR2 SASEGT. The CDR3 coding sequence is TGTGCCAGCAGTGAAGCAGGAGGAAGTTACACAGATACGCAGTATTTT. Translating it yields CASSEAGGSYTDTQYF.

This sequence joins TRBV5-8 and TRBJ2-3; D is undetermined. This CDR3 spans 14 amino acids. Trimming took off 3 bases at V and 0 bases at J, with 8 bases between the two ends. In germline, CDR1 is SGHTS, CDR2 YDEGEE. The CDR3 is CASSYPTSTDTQYF. Here the CDR3 DNA reads TGTGCCAGCAGCTATCCGACAAGCACAGATACGCAGTATTTT.

V usage is TRBV3-1 (or the pseudogene TRBV3-2) and J usage is TRBJ1-2; D gene uncertain. V was shortened by 0 bases and J by 8 bases, with 10 bases between the two germline ends. CDR1 is LGHDT and CDR2 is YNNKEL in the germline V gene (reference sequence). The CDR3 runs to 13 residues. The CDR3 region is CASSQETGSGYTF. The CDR3, as DNA: TGTGCCAGCAGCCAAGAGACGGGTAGCGGCTACACCTTC.

V gene TRBV3-1 (or the pseudogene TRBV3-2) combines with J gene TRBJ1-5, with 10 bases fitting TRBD1. The CDR3 contains 19 residues. J lost 2 bases, V lost 9 bases, and 19 bases had no gene match. Germline loops: CDR1 LGHDT, CDR2 YNNKEL (reference sequence). CDR3 DNA: TGTGCCAGTGTGCGACGGGACAGGGGATTCAGGAACCGCAATCAGCCCCAGCATTTT. It codes for CASVRRDRGFRNRNQPQHF.

V and J are TRBV5-1 and TRBJ1-1; D remains ambiguous. Trimming stripped 6 bases from V and 1 base from J, with 10 bases between. CDR1 SGHRS and CDR2 YFSETQ come from the germline V gene. CDR3 length equals 13 residues. In DNA, the CDR3 is TGCGCCAGCAAGTGGGGAGGGAACACTGAAGCTTTCTTT. Translation: CASKWGGNTEAFF.

This clone was seen only a few times. The chain uses TRBV30 and TRBJ2-1; TRBD1 matches 7 bases. With V trimmed by 2 bases and J by 0 bases, 7 bases remained unmatched. Germline lookup yields CDR1 GTSNPN and CDR2 SVGIG (reference sequence). This CDR3 contains 16 residues. The CDR3 DNA is TGTGCCTGGAGTCGCGGACAGGTTAGCTCCTACAATGAGCAGTTCTTC. It yields the protein CAWSRGQVSSYNEQFF.

The J gene is TRBJ1-2, the V gene TRBV6-6, with D hard to call. The CDR3 loop spans 15 amino acids. The V gene lost 6 bases and the J gene lost 8 bases, with 22 bases spanning the gap. The V gene's germline CDR1 is MNHNY and CDR2 SVGAGI (reference sequence). For the CDR3, the DNA is TGTGCCAGCAGCTACAAAGGTCCTGTCTCGGGAGGCTACACCTTC. Translated: CASSYKGPVSGGYTF.

This chain uses TRBV20-1 with TRBJ1-2; D unresolved. The CDR3 sequence is 12 residues long. Germline CDR1 reads DFQATT; CDR2 reads SNEGSKA (reference sequence). The V end was cut by 6 bases, the J end by 0 bases, with 8 bases between. The CDR3: CSASRANYGYTF. Written as DNA, the CDR3 is TGCAGTGCCAGTAGAGCTAACTATGGCTACACCTTC.

The chain is built from TRBV24-1 and TRBJ2-2; perhaps TRBD1 as D (5 bases). This CDR3 has 15 amino acids. CDR1 and CDR2 (germline): KGHDR, SFDVKD. The V gene lost 4 bases and the J gene lost 5 bases, with 13 bases spanning the gap. This chain's CDR3 is CATSDLGRDTGELFF. CDR3 bases: TGTGCCACCAGTGACCTGGGCAGGGATACCGGGGAGCTGTTTTTT.

The chain links TRBV5-4 to TRBJ2-7, with D possibly matching TRBD1 (6 bases). Germline CDR1 is SGHNT and CDR2 is YYREEE (reference sequence). This CDR3 comprises 15 residues. Trimming stripped 0 bases from V and 4 bases from J, with 14 bases between. CDR3 loop: CASSLVAGEIYEQYF. The CDR3 DNA follows: TGTGCCAGCAGCTTGGTCGCAGGGGAAATATACGAGCAGTACTTC.

The rearrangement uses TRBV6-6 and TRBJ2-7; D ambiguous. This CDR3 has 14 residues. Trimming took 4 bases from V and 5 from J, leaving 15 bases between them. From germline, CDR1 is MNHNY and CDR2 SVGAGI (reference sequence). CDR3 in DNA: TGTGCCAGCAGTTGGTTATTAGAAACGGACGAGCAGTACTTC. Protein product: CASSWLLETDEQYF.

The chain employs TRBV9 and TRBJ1-1; 11 bases map to TRBD1. Germline V gene data show CDR1 as SGDLS and CDR2 as YYNGEE. The CDR3 runs 13 residues. The trim removed 7 bases at V and 2 bases at J, leaving 1 base unmatched. CDR3 sequence: CASGTGGNTEAFF. The DNA for the CDR3 is TGTGCCAGCGGGACAGGGGGAAACACTGAAGCTTTCTTT.

This clone was counted a few times. The gene calls are TRBV28 and TRBJ1-5; 7 positions match TRBD1. V shed 4 bases and J 5 bases; nucleotides not matched to a gene: 8. The CDR3 consists of 15 residues. Germline V gives CDR1 MDHEN, CDR2 SYDVKM. The DNA of the CDR3 is TGTGCCAGCAGTTCCAGCCCTCAGGGGGATCAGCCCCAGCATTTT. Protein: CASSSSPQGDQPQHF.

This rearrangement joins TRBV29-1 to TRBJ1-5, with D perhaps matching TRBD1 (6 bases). V dropped 6 bases and J dropped 6 bases, with 15 bases sitting between them. Germline assignment: CDR1 SQVTM and CDR2 ANQGSEA. The CDR3 is 13 residues long. The CDR3 bases are TGCAGCGTGTCCACAGGGTTAAGTCAGCCCCAGCATTTT. Its translation is CSVSTGLSQPQHF.

V gene TRBV4-1 combines with J gene TRBJ2-7; TRBD1 aligns across 10 bases. V was clipped by 0 bases and J by 3 bases; unmatched bases: 5. CDR1 is MGHRA, CDR2 YSYEKL, per germline. This CDR3 has 16 residues. The CDR3 here is CASSQDRGDRGYEQYF. CDR3 bases: TGCGCCAGCAGCCAAGATAGAGGGGACAGGGGCTACGAGCAGTACTTC.

The chain combines TRBV28 with TRBJ2-7, with TRBD1 identical over 9 bases. Looked up from germline, CDR1 is MDHEN and CDR2 is SYDVKM. Trimming at V came to 6 bases and at J to 1 base, leaving 13 bases not matched to a gene. The CDR3 sequence is 17 residues long. The DNA for the CDR3 is TGTGCCAGCAGCCTTAATCCCTCTGGGACAGGGTCCTACGAGCAGTACTTC. Its translation is CASSLNPSGTGSYEQYF.

The V and J genes are TRBV5-4 and TRBJ1-4; 7 nucleotides match TRBD1. CDR3 length: 15 amino acids. Germline trimming cut 3 bases from V and 8 bases from J; bases unmatched to any gene: 10. CDR1 and CDR2 (germline): SGHNT, YYREEE (reference sequence). CDR3: CASSSAGQMKEKLFF. As DNA, the CDR3 is TGTGCCAGCAGCTCCGCGGGACAGATGAAGGAAAAACTGTTTTTT.

The chain links TRBV19 to TRBJ2-1, with TRBD2 matching 10 bases. The V gene's germline CDR1 is LNHDA and CDR2 SQIVND (reference sequence). This CDR3 region has 17 residues. The V gene end was trimmed by 7 bases and the J gene end by 0 bases; junction bases not matched to a gene: 9. The CDR3 DNA is TGTGCCAGTACCCCCGCTAGCGGGAGTAGCTCCTACAATGAGCAGTTCTTC. Its translation: CASTPASGSSSYNEQFF.

V is TRBV2 and J is TRBJ1-2; D gene unclear. V was trimmed by 8 bases and J by 7 bases, leaving 20 bases between them. Germline V lookup: CDR1 SNHLY, CDR2 FYNNEI. The CDR3 totals 14 residues. The CDR3 reads CASSPPGRRGGYTF. The CDR3 nucleotides are TGTGCCAGCTCCCCACCCGGGAGGCGCGGTGGCTACACCTTC.

The rearrangement links TRBV7-3 to TRBJ1-2; 8 positions match TRBD1. V dropped 5 bases and J dropped 3; count of bases not matched to a gene: 5. Germline-derived CDR1 and CDR2 are SGHTA and FQGTGA. This CDR3 comprises 14 residues. Here the CDR3 DNA reads TGTGCCAGCAGCCCCGGACAGGGTGACTATGGCTACACCTTC. This codes for CASSPGQGDYGYTF. Drawing the rest from reference TRBV7-3 and TRBJ1-2, the complete variable domain is GAGVSQTPSNKVTEKGKYVELRCDPISGHTALYWYRQSLGQGPEFLIYFQGTGAADDSGLPNDRFFAVRPEGSVSTLKIQRTERGDSAVYLCASSPGQGDYGYTFGSGTRLTVV.